These 9 T cell receptor beta chains were sequenced from one sample in a study of blood T cell repertoires in COVID-19. This table comes from immunoSEQ multiplex PCR, and its TCRdb copy is limited to in-frame clones, with some not included. The repertoire has 300,000 to 450,000 clones, around 89% of them found once; the top ten carry about 3%. Sequenced sample: peripheral blood. These receptors were taken from a woman in her 30s with COVID-19, enrolled during active disease.

V gene TRBV6-4 combines with J gene TRBJ2-2, with TRBD2 matching 10 bases. The CDR3 length is 17 residues. Looked up from germline, CDR1 is MRHNA and CDR2 is SNTAGT. V shed 7 bases and J 0 bases; nucleotides not matched to a gene: 8. The CDR3 loop reads CASTASSGGANTGELFF. The CDR3 region has the DNA TGTGCCAGCACTGCATCTAGCGGGGGCGCGAACACCGGGGAGCTGTTTTTT.

The chain is built from TRBV6-1 and TRBJ1-5, with a tentative D call TRBD1 (6 bases). Germline CDR1 reads MNHNS; CDR2 reads SASEGT. The CDR3 is 15 residues long. V was trimmed by 2 bases and J by 9 bases, leaving 17 bases between them. The CDR3 spells CASSEFGGDSGPQHF. CDR3 in DNA: TGTGCCAGCAGTGAATTTGGGGGCGATTCGGGGCCCCAGCATTTT.

This clone showed up just once. The genes are TRBV27 and TRBJ2-5; D unresolved. V lost 5 bases and J 1 base, leaving 14 bases between the germline ends. The CDR3 contains 15 residues. Germline V lookup: CDR1 MNHEY, CDR2 SMNVEV (reference sequence). As DNA, the CDR3 is TGTGCCAGCAGTCCACAACGAATCTTCCAAGAGACCCAGTACTTC. Translated: CASSPQRIFQETQYF.

The V gene is TRBV21-1, the J gene TRBJ1-2; the tabulated D call, TRBD1, remains unverified against the DNA. TRBV21-1 is termed a pseudogene. The CDR3 has 14 residues. The CDR3 coding sequence is TGTGCCAGCAGCACGGCCCAGGGGGACTATGGCTACACCTTC. It yields the protein CASSTAQGDYGYTF.

The J gene is TRBJ1-2, the V gene TRBV27, with D possibly being TRBD1 (5 bases). The V gene lost 9 bases and the J gene lost 3 bases, with 20 bases spanning the gap. CDR1 MNHEY and CDR2 SMNVEV come from the germline V gene (reference sequence). There are 15 residues in the CDR3. The DNA of the CDR3 is TGTGCCAGATTCCAAGTGGGGCTCTTCTACTATGGCTACACCTTC. Translating it yields CARFQVGLFYYGYTF.

This chain links TRBV6-2 or TRBV6-3 with TRBJ1-2; D unresolved. From germline, CDR1 is MNHEY and CDR2 SVGEGT. This CDR3 contains 13 residues. With 2 bases removed from V and 10 bases from J, the gap between germline ends came to 14 bases. The CDR3 DNA follows: TGTGCCAGCAGTTACGGAATCGGGGAGGCCTACACCTTC. Protein: CASSYGIGEAYTF.

The V call is TRBV5-8, the J call TRBJ1-5; D is undetermined. Trimming took 6 bases from V and 4 from J, leaving 11 bases between them. Germline assignment: CDR1 SGHTS and CDR2 YDEGEE. There are 13 residues in the CDR3. CDR3 sequence reads: CASTPRTNQPQHF. CDR3 nucleotide sequence: TGTGCCAGCACCCCTCGAACAAATCAGCCCCAGCATTTT.

The chain links TRBV4-3 to TRBJ2-2; 10 bases line up with TRBD2. The germline CDR1 and CDR2 sequences are LGHNA and YSLEER. This CDR3 spans 20 amino acids. The junction had 18 bases not matched to a gene; V was cut back by 4 bases and J by 4 bases. CDR3 in DNA: TGCGCCAGCAGCCTGCACCCCGGGCCTACTAGCGGGACACTCACCGGGGAGCTGTTTTTT. Protein product: CASSLHPGPTSGTLTGELFF.

The chain links TRBV5-1 to TRBJ2-7, with D maybe TRBD2 (6 bases). V was cut by 0 bases and J by 7 bases, with 11 bases left in between. This CDR3 comprises 13 residues. In germline, CDR1 is SGHRS, CDR2 YFSETQ. The CDR3 DNA sequence: TGCGCCAGCAGCTTGGCCGGGGGAAGAGAGCAGTACGTC. This encodes CASSLAGGREQYV.